The rows below give T cell receptor beta chains drawn from one sample of a study of blood T cell repertoires in COVID-19. The repertoire was sequenced with immunoSEQ multiplex PCR; TCRdb's copy has only in-frame clones and lacks some. Here the sample spans more than 200,000 clones, 88% being singletons. The sample was peripheral blood. These receptors came from a man between 65 and 85 years old with acute or convalescent COVID-19. Both conserved end residues are part of each CDR3. D genes are given only for firm matches. Only some rows state a clone size, as once, few, many or a class for expanded clones.

D | size | J | V | CDR3 | DNA
. | . | TRBJ2-2 | TRBV7-2 | CASSLDGRIGELFF | TGTGCCAGCAGCTTAGACGGGAGAATCGGGGAGCTGTTTTTT
. | . | TRBJ2-1 | TRBV6-5 | CASRQTESYNEQFF | TGTGCCAGCAGGCAAACAGAATCCTACAATGAGCAGTTCTTC
. | . | TRBJ1-2 | TRBV19 | CASSIQGGANYGYTF | TGTGCCAGTAGTATACAGGGTGGTGCTAACTATGGCTACACCTTC
. | . | TRBJ2-2 | TRBV5-1 | CASSLTTGTSNTGELFF | TGCGCCAGCAGCTTGACGACCGGGACATCGAACACCGGGGAGCTGTTTTTT
. | . | TRBJ2-6 | TRBV18 | CASSPPRGESGANVLTF | TGTGCCAGCTCACCACCCCGGGGTGAGTCTGGGGCCAACGTCCTGACTTTC
. | . | TRBJ1-2 | TRBV18 | CASSPGQNYGYTF | TGTGCCAGCTCACCTGGACAGAACTATGGCTACACCTTC
. | . | TRBJ2-7 | TRBV7-9 | CASSKGMAYEQYF | TGTGCCAGCAGCAAGGGGATGGCCTACGAGCAGTACTTC
. | . | TRBJ2-1 | TRBV5-1 | CASSLAGTRNNEQFF | TGCGCCAGCAGTCTTGCGGGAACTCGGAACAATGAGCAGTTCTTC
TRBD1 | . | TRBJ1-1 | TRBV19 | CASSRDRGNTEAFF | TGTGCCAGTAGTAGAGACAGGGGGAACACTGAAGCTTTCTTT
. | . | TRBJ1-1 | TRBV5-1 | CASSLVSVRNTEAFF | TGCGCCAGCAGCTTGGTTTCGGTACGTAACACTGAAGCTTTCTTT
. | few | TRBJ2-5 | TRBV13 | CASTHEGVEETQYF | TGTGCCAGCACCCACGAGGGGGTGGAAGAGACCCAGTACTTC
TRBD1 | . | TRBJ2-2 | TRBV5-4 | CASSPPGQGNAGELFF | TGTGCCAGCAGCCCACCGGGACAGGGGAATGCCGGGGAGCTGTTTTTT
. | . | TRBJ1-1 | TRBV28 | CASRTLAEAFF | TGTGCCAGCAGGACATTGGCTGAAGCTTTCTTT